These 16 T cell receptor beta chains were sequenced from one sample in a study of T cell responses to AZD1222 COVID-19 vaccine (dated by TCRdb to the early 2020s). Library preparation was by the immunoSEQ multiplex PCR assay. Not all clones reach the TCRdb copy of this immuneACCESS table, which keeps in-frame sequences only. Checked studies attribute under half of the gap to unresolved V genes and leave the rest unexplained. Present in this sample are around 58,000 clones, around 84% of which were seen just once. 15% to 20% of the sample is held by the ten biggest clonotypes. Per the publication, the time point label means: baseline before first vaccination. Sequencing was performed on peripheral blood, taken on day 0 of AZD1222 vaccination. The receptors here all came from an adult in good health.

The rearrangement links TRBV4-3 to TRBJ1-3; perhaps TRBD1 as D (5 bases). The V gene lost 0 bases and the J gene lost 4 bases, with 13 bases spanning the gap. CDR1 and CDR2 from the germline V gene are LGHNA and YSLEER. This CDR3 region has 16 residues. Written as DNA, the CDR3 is TGCGCCAGCAGCCAAGAGCGGGGGGGTTGGGGAAACACCATATATTTT. Encoded protein: CASSQERGGWGNTIYF.

This CDR3 reads CASSSGTSFYNEQFF. The CDR3 DNA sequence: TGTGCCAGCAGCTCCGGGACTAGTTTTTACAATGAGCAGTTCTTC. The chain recombines TRBV5-5 with TRBJ2-1; 8 nucleotides match TRBD2. CDR1 SGHKS and CDR2 YYEKEE come from the germline V gene (reference sequence). The CDR3 is 15 amino acids. Losses at the gene ends were 3 bases for V and 4 bases for J; bases not matched to a gene: 6.

The V call is TRBV11-2, the J call TRBJ2-4; tentatively, D is TRBD1 or TRBD2 (6 bases each). Trimming pared 1 base from V and 4 bases from J, leaving 14 bases between. CDR1 and CDR2 from the germline V gene are SGHAT and FQNNGV. CDR3 length: 16 residues. The CDR3 here is CASSLGGGLIKNIQYF. As DNA, the CDR3 is TGTGCCAGCAGCTTAGGAGGGGGACTCATTAAAAACATTCAGTACTTC.

This rearrangement joins TRBV6-5 to TRBJ1-1; D not certain. Per germline, CDR1 MNHEY and CDR2 SVGAGI. The CDR3 has 13 residues. With 6 bases removed from V and 1 base from J, the gap between germline ends came to 9 bases. CDR3 sequence (DNA): TGTGCCAGCAGAGCAGGCCCGAACACTGAAGCTTTCTTT. Translating gives CASRAGPNTEAFF.

V usage is TRBV10-3 and J usage is TRBJ2-2; 7 bases align to TRBD2. Germline V gene sequence: CDR1 ENHRY, CDR2 SYGVKD. The CDR3 covers 16 residues. V lost 5 bases, J lost 3 bases, and 9 bases stayed unmatched. CDR3 in amino acids: CAISLSRTSDTGELFF. For the CDR3, the DNA is TGTGCCATCAGTCTGAGTAGGACTAGTGACACCGGGGAGCTGTTTTTT.

The rearrangement joins TRBV7-2 to TRBJ1-1; D uncertain. The germline V gene has CDR1 SGHTA and CDR2 FQGNSA. Trimming removed 1 base at V and 0 bases at J, with 9 bases between. The CDR3 has 15 residues. CDR3 DNA: TGTGCCAGCAGCTTAGAGAGCAGTGTGAACACTGAAGCTTTCTTT. It translates to CASSLESSVNTEAFF.

This chain connects TRBV27 to TRBJ2-2, with D possibly being TRBD1 or TRBD2 (6 bases each). This CDR3 is 15 amino acids long. Germline CDR1 and CDR2: MNHEY and SMNVEV (reference sequence). With 8 bases removed from V and 8 bases from J, the gap between germline ends came to 21 bases. CDR3 amino acids: CASWGAGDGVGELFF. Here the CDR3 DNA reads TGTGCCAGCTGGGGGGCAGGGGACGGTGTGGGGGAGCTGTTTTTT.

This clone has only a few counts. CDR3 bases: TGTGCCATCAGTGAGTCTGGAAACAGGGGCGCGACTGAAGCTTTCTTT. As protein: CAISESGNRGATEAFF. V gene TRBV10-3 combines with J gene TRBJ1-1; the match to TRBD1 covers 7 bases. V shed 0 bases, J shed 5 bases, and the junction held 9 bases outside the gene matches. Germline V CDR1 and CDR2: ENHRY, SYGVKD. CDR3 length: 16 residues.

This chain connects TRBV9 to TRBJ1-1, with 7 bases identical to TRBD1. CDR3 size: 16 residues. V gave up 0 bases and J gave up 4 bases; unmatched junction bases: 9. Germline-derived CDR1 and CDR2 are SGDLS and YYNGEE. CDR3: CASSVGLPGQFTEAFF. Here the CDR3 DNA reads TGTGCCAGCAGCGTAGGTCTCCCGGGACAGTTCACTGAAGCTTTCTTT.

The chain links TRBV11-2 to TRBJ1-1, with TRBD1 matching over 7 bases. V lost 4 bases to trimming and J lost 4 bases; unmatched junction nucleotides: 9. There are 15 residues in the CDR3. Germline V lookup: CDR1 SGHAT, CDR2 FQNNGV. DNA for the CDR3: TGTGCCAGCAGCTCTATCTCCGGGACAGTCACTGAAGCTTTCTTT. It specifies CASSSISGTVTEAFF.

The chain joins TRBV10-3 to TRBJ2-1, with D tentatively TRBD2 (6 bases). This CDR3 region has 13 residues. V lost 10 bases to trimming and J lost 6 bases, with 16 bases between them. In germline, CDR1 is ENHRY, CDR2 SYGVKD. The CDR3 bases are TGTGCCACTAGATTGGAGGGCGGCAATGAGCAGTTCTTC. This translates into CATRLEGGNEQFF.

The chain has TRBV19 and TRBJ1-2, with 7 bases aligning to TRBD1. The germline CDR1 and CDR2 sequences are LNHDA and SQIVND (reference sequence). The CDR3 runs to 14 residues. The ends lost 3 bases at V and 3 bases at J; junction bases unmatched: 4. Written as DNA, the CDR3 is TGTGCCAGTAGTATGGACAGGAGAGACTATGGCTACACCTTC. This encodes CASSMDRRDYGYTF.

The chain carries TRBV2 and TRBJ2-1; 8 bases fit TRBD2. CDR3 length: 15 residues. Germline loops: CDR1 SNHLY, CDR2 FYNNEI. V lost 4 bases and J lost 4; bases outside the gene matches: 6. CDR3 region: CASSGTSIRYNEQFF. Written as DNA, the CDR3 is TGTGCCAGCAGTGGGACTAGCATACGATACAATGAGCAGTTCTTC.

The chain uses TRBV5-3 and TRBJ2-7; unclear D gene. Being an ORF, TRBV5-3 has a function that is uncertain. The CDR3 is made up of 16 amino acids. Trimming removed 0 bases from V and 4 bases from J, with 17 bases in between. CDR3 amino acids: CARSLGALRSFYEQYF. The DNA for the CDR3 is TGTGCCAGAAGCTTGGGGGCCCTCAGAAGTTTTTACGAGCAGTACTTC.

J is TRBJ2-3 and V is TRBV4-3, with 13 bases matching TRBD2. CDR1 and CDR2 (germline): LGHNA, YSLEER. This CDR3 is 18 amino acids long. Losses at the gene ends were 3 bases for V and 3 bases for J; bases not matched to a gene: 9. CDR3 in amino acids: CASSQAWTSGRGTDTQYF. In nucleotides, the CDR3 is TGCGCCAGCAGCCAGGCTTGGACTAGCGGGAGAGGTACAGATACGCAGTATTTT.

V usage is TRBV5-4 and J usage is TRBJ2-1, with TRBD2 identical over 11 bases. The CDR3 spans 15 residues. In germline, CDR1 is SGHNT, CDR2 YYREEE (reference sequence). With 3 bases clipped from V and 4 bases from J, the junction kept 3 bases outside the gene matches. CDR3 sequence (DNA): TGTGCCAGCAGCTACGGGACTAGCGGTTACAATGAGCAGTTCTTC. It encodes CASSYGTSGYNEQFF. The whole variable domain, filled in from reference TRBV5-4 and TRBJ2-1, reads ETGVTQSPTHLIKTRGQQVTLRCSSQSGHNTVSWYQQALGQGPQFIFQYYREEENGRGNFPPRFSGLQFPNYSSELNVNALELDDSALYLCASSYGTSGYNEQFFGPGTRLTVL.